The T cell receptor (beta chain) under discussion was sequenced for a study of CD8+ T cells in alopecia areata. On the study more broadly: Among treated patients, oral tofacitinib was administered at 5 to 10 mg twice daily. Treated patients received severity scores based on the percentage of scalp area affected.

Described treatment: oral pan-JAK inhibitor, 5-10 mg twice daily. Extracted from the samples, RNA was reverse transcribed into cDNA to serve as the sequencing template. Measured with immunoSEQ multiplex PCR; TCRdb has only the in-frame clones, and not every one. The sample lists about 210,000 clones; approximately 70% were seen once. CDR3 length equals 13 residues. Trimming removed 5 bases from V and 5 bases from J; junction bases left unmatched: 4. CDR1 and CDR2 (germline): GTSNPN, SVGIG (reference sequence). Here the sequenced sample was CD4+ T cells sorted from blood, taken at approximately week 44, from a patient treated with tofacitinib. The J gene is TRBJ2-5, the V gene TRBV30, with 11 bases lining up with TRBD2. The receptor comes from a human donor with alopecia areata. CDR3 residues: CAWGTSGGETQYF. CDR3 DNA: TGTGCCTGGGGGACTAGCGGCGGGGAGACCCAGTACTTC.